This record looks at one T cell receptor beta chain sequence and its context. The antigen is unknown. TCRdb keeps only in-frame clones here, not all; method: immunoSEQ multiplex PCR. The table lists 150,000 or so clones, around nine tenths of them singletons. The data belong to a study of graft-versus-host responses after intestinal transplantation. Study information: Grafts that recipients had were multivisceral, liver-intestinal, or isolated intestinal transplants. Tacrolimus and steroids were given for around three years to all recipients after anti-thymocyte globulin induction.

The TCR sequence derives from a human donor who received an intestinal transplant. The sequencing here drew on unstimulated CD4+ T cells sorted from spleen or lymph node cells, taken before intestinal transplant.

The DNA of the CDR3 is TGTGCCAGCAGTTCAGAAGCGGGGGCCGGAAGGACTGAAGCTTTCTTT. Amino acid sequence: CASSSEAGAGRTEAFF. This chain connects TRBV27 to TRBJ1-1; D perhaps matches TRBD1 (6 bases). The V and J ends lost 4 bases and 5 bases respectively, with 20 bases between them. The CDR3 has 16 amino acids. The germline V gene has CDR1 MNHEY and CDR2 SMNVEV (reference sequence).